This is a list of T cell receptor beta chains from one sample in a study of blood T cell repertoires in COVID-19. Method: immunoSEQ multiplex PCR; TCRdb's copy keeps in-frame clones and lacks some. The table has 250,000 to 400,000 clones, around 88% seen once. The specimen was peripheral blood. These receptors originate from a woman aged 30 to 39 with COVID-19, enrolled during active disease. Both conserved end residues are part of each CDR3. A D gene is named only where the DNA matches it firmly. Not all rows give a size; the values are once, few, many and, for expanded clones, a class.

v_call	d_call	j_call	clone_size	cdr3_aa	cdr3_nt
TRBV2	TRBD2	TRBJ2-1	.	CASSSGRVPNNEQFF	TGTGCCAGCAGTTCTGGGAGGGTCCCCAACAATGAGCAGTTCTTC
TRBV28	.	TRBJ1-2	.	CASSLAQGHYGYTF	TGTGCCAGCAGTTTAGCTCAGGGGCACTATGGCTACACCTTC
TRBV7-6	.	TRBJ2-2	.	CASSLGAGITGELFF	TGTGCCAGCAGCTTAGGAGCAGGGATCACCGGGGAGCTGTTTTTT
TRBV7-2	TRBD1	TRBJ1-2	once	CASSLGQGAYYGYTF	TGTGCCAGCAGCTTAGGACAGGGGGCCTACTATGGCTACACCTTC
TRBV19	.	TRBJ1-2	.	CASSMGHTGYTF	TGTGCCAGTAGTATGGGACATACCGGCTACACCTTC
TRBV6-5	.	TRBJ2-2	.	CASSTAEGVTGELFF	TGTGCCAGCAGTACCGCGGAAGGGGTCACCGGGGAGCTGTTTTTT
TRBV21-1	.	TRBJ1-5	.	CASSRQGSQPQHF	TGTGCCAGCAGCCGACAGGGGAGTCAGCCCCAGCATTTT
TRBV5-8	TRBD1	TRBJ2-6	.	CASTPWSATGGRGANVLTF	TGTGCCAGCACCCCCTGGTCTGCGACAGGGGGACGGGGGGCCAACGTCCTGACTTTC
TRBV12-3/TRBV12-4	.	TRBJ1-1	.	CASSEKNSLEAFF	TGTGCCAGCAGTGAGAAAAACAGCCTTGAAGCTTTCTTT
TRBV14	.	TRBJ2-2	.	CASSRVGGPAGELFF	TGTGCCAGCAGCCGCGTGGGGGGGCCCGCCGGGGAGCTGTTTTTT
TRBV7-2	.	TRBJ1-4	.	CASSLRRGTNEKLFF	TGTGCCAGCAGCTTGCGCAGGGGAACTAATGAAAAACTGTTTTTT
TRBV6-6	TRBD1	TRBJ1-1	once	CASSRDSTQAFF	TGTGCCAGCAGTCGGGACAGTACCCAAGCTTTCTTT
TRBV6-1	.	TRBJ1-2	.	CASSETETYGYTF	TGTGCCAGCAGTGAGACAGAGACCTATGGCTACACCTTC